Listed here are 20 T cell receptor beta chains from one sample, sequenced in a study of CD8 T cells in ankylosing spondylitis (TCRdb year 2017). Preparation of the library involved 5' RACE. Sequenced on an Illumina HiSeq 2500. TCRdb redid the processing of the public reads, applying fastp at Q25 and MiXCR, and retained in-frame beta chains. One record per CDR3 amino acid sequence lists the most common genes and DNA. The sample includes 500,000 to 550,000 distinct CDR3 sequences, with roughly an eighth observed a single time. Of the sample, 6.8% is held by the ten largest clones. Their antigens remain unidentified. What the study reported, not specific to this receptor: Blood from ankylosing spondylitis patients appeared to be characterized by a TCR beta motif composed of under ten highly homologous amino acid variants.

The specimen sequenced was blood, either unsorted or a sorted T cell fraction (not recorded which). These TCRs come from a male donor with ankylosing spondylitis.

This clonotype has just a few counts. This chain joins TRBV25-1 and TRBJ2-1; the D gene is possibly TRBD2 (5 bases). This CDR3 comprises 16 residues. Germline loops: CDR1 MGHDK, CDR2 SYGVNS. V shed 1 base and J shed 4 bases, with 14 bases lying between them. CDR3 sequence: CASSEFSGSPYNEQFF. Here the CDR3 DNA reads TGTGCCAGCAGTGAATTTTCGGGGAGTCCTTACAATGAGCAGTTCTTC.

The chain employs TRBV6-2 or TRBV6-3 and TRBJ2-7, with a possible D match to TRBD1 (5 bases). Deletions cut 3 bases from V and 0 bases from J, with 18 bases between. The CDR3 covers 17 residues. Germline V gene sequence: CDR1 MNHEY, CDR2 SVGEGT. The CDR3 nucleotides are TGTGCCAGCAGTTATCGGTCCAGGGCTGTAAACTCCTACGAGCAGTACTTC. As protein: CASSYRSRAVNSYEQYF.

This clonotype was counted many times. The V call is TRBV18, the J call TRBJ2-3; maybe TRBD2 (5 bases). CDR3 size: 12 residues. Germline CDR1 reads KGHSH; CDR2 reads LQKENI. Deletions cut 6 bases from V and 5 bases from J, with 9 bases between. CDR3 in amino acids: CASSPGRDTQYF. CDR3 nucleotides: TGTGCCAGCTCCCCGGGAAGAGATACGCAGTATTTT.

A few counts support this clonotype. The chain employs TRBV7-2 and TRBJ2-7, with D perhaps TRBD1 (6 bases). The germline V gene has CDR1 SGHTA and CDR2 FQGNSA. The CDR3 loop spans 16 amino acids. V was cut by 0 bases and J by 0 bases, with 12 bases left in between. CDR3 protein: CASSLAFQGSSYEQYF. The CDR3 nucleotides are TGTGCCAGCAGCTTAGCTTTCCAGGGGTCCTCCTACGAGCAGTACTTC.

V usage is TRBV2 and J usage is TRBJ1-2, with unresolved D. CDR3 length: 14 amino acids. Germline lookup yields CDR1 SNHLY and CDR2 FYNNEI. V lost 7 bases and J 0 bases, leaving 12 bases between the germline ends. CDR3 in amino acids: CASIPVSSNYGYTF. CDR3 coding DNA: TGTGCCAGCATCCCAGTTTCCTCTAACTATGGCTACACCTTC. The variable domain in full, completed from reference TRBV2 and TRBJ1-2, reads EPEVTQTPSHQVTQMGQEVILRCVPISNHLYFYWYRQILGQKVEFLVSFYNNEISEKSEIFDDQFSVERPDGSNFTLKIRSTKLEDSAMYFCASIPVSSNYGYTFGSGTRLTVV.

Many counts were recorded for this clonotype. The rearrangement links TRBV24-1 to TRBJ2-3; D tentatively reads TRBD1 or TRBD2 (5 bases each). CDR3 length equals 12 residues. Looked up from germline, CDR1 is KGHDR and CDR2 is SFDVKD. Trimming removed 8 bases at V and 3 bases at J, with 8 bases between. The CDR3 DNA reads as TGTGCCACCAATGAGGGGACAGATACGCAGTATTTT. Translation: CATNEGTDTQYF.

The genes are TRBV18 and TRBJ1-1; D unclear. Looked up from germline, CDR1 is KGHSH and CDR2 is LQKENI. This CDR3 region has 13 residues. Trimming cost V 7 bases and J 3 bases, with 12 bases left between them. The CDR3 loop is CASLQVGDTEAFF. The CDR3 bases are TGTGCCAGCTTGCAGGTTGGGGACACTGAAGCTTTCTTT.

This clonotype was counted ten times or more. V usage is TRBV12-3 or TRBV12-4 and J usage is TRBJ2-2; TRBD1 matches 7 bases. This CDR3 has 17 residues. V was clipped by 6 bases and J by 0 bases; unmatched bases: 10. The CDR3 loop reads CASRGQPDDTNTGELFF. As DNA, the CDR3 is TGTGCCAGCAGGGGACAGCCAGACGATACGAACACCGGGGAGCTGTTTTTT.

The chain is built from TRBV28 and TRBJ2-7, with TRBD2 as a possible D gene (5 bases). This CDR3 has 15 residues. V was pared by 3 bases and J by 1 base, with 13 bases between. Germline V gene sequence: CDR1 MDHEN, CDR2 SYDVKM. The CDR3 nucleotides read TGTGCCAGCAGTTTGAATGGGAGAGCGTCCTACGAGCAGTACTTC. Translating gives CASSLNGRASYEQYF.

The chain has TRBV7-9 and TRBJ1-5, with 11 bases matching TRBD1. Germline V gene data show CDR1 as SEHNR and CDR2 as FQNEAQ (reference sequence). After removal of 4 bases from V and 2 bases from J, the junction contained 7 bases not matched to a gene. The CDR3 has 17 residues. Here the CDR3 DNA reads TGTGCCAGCAGCTACGGACAGGGGGCGCGGGGCAATCAGCCCCAGCATTTT. Translating gives CASSYGQGARGNQPQHF.

The chain uses TRBV6-5 and TRBJ2-3; 8 positions match TRBD2. Germline V gene sequence: CDR1 MNHEY, CDR2 SVGAGI. The CDR3 runs 16 residues. The junction had 6 bases not matched to a gene; V was cut back by 2 bases and J by 2 bases. The CDR3 protein is CASSYGGTRHTDTQYF. The CDR3 region has the DNA TGTGCCAGCAGTTACGGGGGGACTAGGCACACAGATACGCAGTATTTT.

The J gene is TRBJ1-2, the V gene TRBV7-9; D not certain. Trimming removed 2 bases at V and 4 bases at J, with 14 bases between. CDR3 length: 15 amino acids. The V gene's germline CDR1 is SEHNR and CDR2 FQNEAQ (reference sequence). The CDR3 protein is CASSLRVSGGYGYTF. The CDR3 coding sequence is TGTGCCAGCAGCTTAAGAGTCTCCGGCGGCTATGGCTACACCTTC.

V gene TRBV20-1 combines with J gene TRBJ1-5; TRBD1 is a possible D gene (5 bases). The CDR3 covers 13 residues. The germline gives CDR1 DFQATT, CDR2 SNEGSKA (reference sequence). Trimming removed 3 bases from V and 6 bases from J, with 12 bases in between. CDR3 in DNA: TGCAGTGCTAGGACAGCCAGGACTCAGCCCCAGCATTTT. Translation: CSARTARTQPQHF.

The table lists this clonotype with a few counts. The chain is built from TRBV20-1 and TRBJ2-2; no firm D call. CDR1 is DFQATT, CDR2 SNEGSKA, per germline (reference sequence). The CDR3 is 12 amino acids. V was pared by 0 bases and J by 1 base, with 0 bases between. CDR3: CSARENTGELFF. In nucleotides, the CDR3 is TGCAGTGCTAGAGAGAACACCGGGGAGCTGTTTTTT.

The chain couples TRBV20-1 to TRBJ2-3, with 8 bases fitting TRBD2. The CDR3 loop spans 17 amino acids. The trim removed 2 bases at V and 2 bases at J, leaving 12 bases unmatched. Germline V gene lookup returns CDR1 DFQATT and CDR2 SNEGSKA (reference sequence). The CDR3 DNA is TGCAGTGCTAGACCCCGGGGGGGTGCCCCAGCCACAGATACGCAGTATTTT. It is translated as CSARPRGGAPATDTQYF.

The chain couples TRBV20-1 to TRBJ2-5, with no clear D. Germline CDR1 is DFQATT and CDR2 is SNEGSKA (reference sequence). This CDR3 is built from 14 residues. The ends were cut back, 4 bases at V and 2 bases at J, with 14 bases in the middle. The CDR3: CSAIKSHYQETQYF. In nucleotides, the CDR3 is TGCAGTGCTATAAAATCGCACTATCAAGAGACCCAGTACTTC.

This clonotype has a handful of counts. The genes are TRBV12-3 or TRBV12-4 and TRBJ2-1; D remains ambiguous. Deletions cut 0 bases from V and 8 bases from J, with 11 bases between. The CDR3 length is 14 residues. The CDR3 DNA sequence: TGTGCCAGCAGTTTAGCGTTTATAGGTCATGAGCAGTTCTTC. This codes for CASSLAFIGHEQFF.

This rearrangement joins TRBV7-6 to TRBJ2-5; the D gene is possibly TRBD1 (5 bases). Trimming left V 5 bases short and J 2 bases short, with 9 bases between. CDR3 length: 13 residues. From germline, CDR1 is SGHVS and CDR2 FNYEAQ. The CDR3 sequence is CASSRQRQETQYF. In DNA form, the CDR3 reads TGTGCCAGCAGCCGACAGAGACAAGAGACCCAGTACTTC.

The V call is TRBV18, the J call TRBJ1-1; tentative D call: TRBD1 (5 bases). Germline values: CDR1 KGHSH, CDR2 LQKENI. This CDR3 comprises 16 residues. V lost 2 bases and J 2 bases, leaving 15 bases between the germline ends. The CDR3 here is CASSPTGGIGNTEAFF. CDR3 sequence (DNA): TGTGCCAGCTCACCAACGGGGGGAATAGGCAACACTGAAGCTTTCTTT.

The chain uses TRBV5-4 and TRBJ2-3, with 8 bases aligning to TRBD2. Germline V gene lookup returns CDR1 SGHNT and CDR2 YYREEE (reference sequence). Losses at the gene ends were 2 bases for V and 4 bases for J; bases not matched to a gene: 9. The CDR3 is 16 amino acids. CDR3 nucleotide sequence: TGTGCCAGCAGCTTCGGGGGCGGGAGGTCTTCAGATACGCAGTATTTT. Amino acids: CASSFGGGRSSDTQYF.